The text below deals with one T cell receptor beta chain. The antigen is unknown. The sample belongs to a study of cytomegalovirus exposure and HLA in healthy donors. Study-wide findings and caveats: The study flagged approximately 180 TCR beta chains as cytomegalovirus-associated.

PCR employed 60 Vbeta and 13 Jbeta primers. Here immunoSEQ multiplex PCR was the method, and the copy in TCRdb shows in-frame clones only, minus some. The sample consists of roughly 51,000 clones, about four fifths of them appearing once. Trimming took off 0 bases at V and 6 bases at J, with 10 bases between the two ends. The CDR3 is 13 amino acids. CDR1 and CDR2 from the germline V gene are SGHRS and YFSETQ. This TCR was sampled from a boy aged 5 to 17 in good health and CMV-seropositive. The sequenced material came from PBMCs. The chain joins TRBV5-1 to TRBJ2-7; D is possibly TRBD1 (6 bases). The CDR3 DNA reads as TGCGCCAGCAGCTTGGGAGACAGGTTCGAGCAGTACTTC. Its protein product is CASSLGDRFEQYF.